One sample yielded the 21 T cell receptor beta chains listed below, sequenced in a study of memory CD4+ T cells and cytomegalovirus serostatus (dated by TCRdb to the late 2010s). A FACSAria II was used to sort memory CD4+ T cells, defined as single viable CD3+CD4+CD8-CD45RO+ cells. The receptor library was made with the immunoSEQ multiplex PCR assay. As stored in TCRdb, this immuneACCESS dataset retains in-frame rearrangements with V and J assigned. A fraction of the clones does not appear; measured against another copy, unresolved V genes explain less than half of the discrepancy, and the remainder lacks a known reason. This sample is represented by 60,000 to 70,000 clones; 80% of them were singletons. 0.5% to 0.55% of the sample rests with the top ten. Sequenced sample: memory CD4+ T cells from blood. These TCRs come from an adult in good health and CMV-seronegative. Some clones in this sample may be carry-over from other donors' samples.

The chain has TRBV7-8 and TRBJ1-1; D unresolved. CDR1 is SGHVS, CDR2 FQNEAQ, per germline. This CDR3 has 12 amino acids. V was cut by 5 bases and J by 6 bases, with 10 bases left in between. The CDR3 loop reads CASSQPEAEAFF. The CDR3 bases are TGTGCCAGCAGCCAACCCGAGGCTGAAGCTTTCTTT. The variable domain in full, with the rest retrieved from reference TRBV7-8 and TRBJ1-1, is GAGVSQSPRYKVAKRGQDVALRCDPISGHVSLFWYQQALGQGPEFLTYFQNEAQLDKSGLPSDRFFAERPEGSVSTLKIQRTQQEDSAVYLCASSQPEAEAFFGQGTRLTVV.

V usage is TRBV9 and J usage is TRBJ2-2; D might be TRBD1 or TRBD2, each matching 5 bases. The CDR3 has 18 amino acids. Germline V gene lookup returns CDR1 SGDLS and CDR2 YYNGEE. V was shortened by 1 base and J by 1 base, with 17 bases between the two germline ends. The CDR3 is CASSVRGKKGRNTGELFF. CDR3 nucleotides: TGTGCCAGCAGCGTAAGGGGAAAAAAGGGGAGGAACACCGGGGAGCTGTTTTTT.

The chain joins TRBV18 to TRBJ1-5; D is undetermined. The V end was cut by 6 bases, the J end by 0 bases, with 12 bases between. CDR3 size: 15 residues. Looked up from germline, CDR1 is KGHSH and CDR2 is LQKENI. The CDR3 spells CASSLSVYSNQPQHF. CDR3 nucleotides: TGTGCCAGCTCCCTGTCGGTTTATAGCAATCAGCCCCAGCATTTT. Based on the CDR3 plus reference TRBV18 and TRBJ1-5, the full variable domain is NAGVMQNPRHLVRRRGQEARLRCSPMKGHSHVYWYRQLPEEGLKFMVYLQKENIIDESGMPKERFSAEFPKEGPSILRIQQVVRGDSAAYFCASSLSVYSNQPQHFGDGTRLSIL.

The genes are TRBV30 and TRBJ1-4; D is unclear. With 3 bases removed from V and 1 base from J, the gap between germline ends came to 12 bases. This CDR3 spans 15 amino acids. Germline V gene sequence: CDR1 GTSNPN, CDR2 SVGIG (reference sequence). The CDR3 loop reads CAWRPLGLTNEKLFF. CDR3 bases: TGTGCCTGGAGGCCATTGGGATTAACTAATGAAAAACTGTTTTTT.

The rearrangement joins TRBV11-2 to TRBJ2-7; D uncertain. Trimming took 3 bases from V and 0 from J, leaving 9 bases between them. The germline gives CDR1 SGHAT, CDR2 FQNNGV. There are 14 residues in the CDR3. CDR3 DNA sequence: TGTGCCAGCAGCTTGCAACAGAGCTCCTACGAGCAGTACTTC. Its translation: CASSLQQSSYEQYF.

In nucleotides, the CDR3 is TGTGCCAGCAGCTTGGGGGGATGGGCAACTAATGAAAAACTGTTTTTT. It encodes CASSLGGWATNEKLFF. The chain links TRBV7-8 to TRBJ1-4; D might be TRBD1 (5 bases). Germline CDR1 reads SGHVS; CDR2 reads FQNEAQ. This CDR3 is 16 amino acids long. Trimming removed 3 bases at V and 0 bases at J, with 11 bases between.

This rearrangement joins TRBV25-1 to TRBJ2-7, with D unresolved. The CDR3 loop spans 12 amino acids. The germline V gene encodes CDR1 MGHDK and CDR2 SYGVNS. V lost 3 bases and J lost 5, with 8 bases in between. The DNA for the CDR3 is TGTGCCAGCAGTGACCTGAGGAACGAGCAGTACTTC. Amino acids: CASSDLRNEQYF.

This chain links TRBV7-2 with TRBJ1-2; the match to TRBD1 covers 9 bases. V dropped 5 bases and J dropped 5; count of bases not matched to a gene: 9. This CDR3 is 15 amino acids long. The V gene's germline CDR1 is SGHTA and CDR2 FQGNSA. CDR3 in amino acids: CASSLSGQGIYGYTF. The CDR3, as DNA: TGTGCCAGCAGCCTCTCAGGACAGGGGATTTATGGCTACACCTTC.

This sequence joins TRBV18 and TRBJ2-3; D not certain. V was shortened by 5 bases and J by 0 bases, with 3 bases between the two germline ends. CDR1 is KGHSH, CDR2 LQKENI, per germline. The CDR3 is 12 amino acids. Written as DNA, the CDR3 is TGTGCCAGCTCAACTAGCACAGATACGCAGTATTTT. Encoded protein: CASSTSTDTQYF.

Regarding this clone: Its ends do not fully match the called genes, so a read error is possible. The V and J genes are TRBV5-4 and TRBJ2-7; 7 bases map to TRBD2. Germline CDR1 SGHNT, CDR2 YYREEE (reference sequence). The CDR3 consists of 15 residues. CDR3 residues: CASSQVRGEGYEQYF. CDR3 nucleotides: TGCGCCAGCAGCCAAGTAAGAGGGGAGGGCTACGAGCAGTACTTC.

The chain uses TRBV11-2 and TRBJ1-3, with a possible D match to TRBD1 (5 bases). The germline V gene has CDR1 SGHAT and CDR2 FQNNGV. With 2 bases removed from V and 4 bases from J, the gap between germline ends came to 15 bases. The CDR3 contains 16 residues. The CDR3 DNA is TGTGCCAGCAGCTTACATCGGGGCGCGCCGGGAAACACCATATATTTT. Translating it yields CASSLHRGAPGNTIYF.

The gene calls are TRBV6-5 and TRBJ1-1; D unresolved. The CDR3 has 13 amino acids. The germline V gene has CDR1 MNHEY and CDR2 SVGAGI. V was pared by 1 base and J by 2 bases, with 5 bases between. The CDR3 region has the DNA TGTGCCAGCAGTTACTTCACTAACACTGAAGCTTTCTTT. This codes for CASSYFTNTEAFF.

This clone was seen a handful of times. CDR3 nucleotide sequence: TGCGCCAGCAGCCAAGGGGCGACTAGCGGGAGGACCAAAAACATTCAGTACTTC. Translating gives CASSQGATSGRTKNIQYF. The chain has TRBV4-1 and TRBJ2-4, with TRBD2 matching 13 bases. The CDR3 contains 18 residues. Germline CDR1 reads MGHRA; CDR2 reads YSYEKL. V gave up 1 base and J gave up 2 bases; unmatched junction bases: 5.

This chain connects TRBV5-1 to TRBJ2-3; TRBD2 aligns across 10 bases. The CDR3 has 18 amino acids. Germline CDR1 is SGHRS and CDR2 is YFSETQ. With 0 bases clipped from V and 5 bases from J, the junction kept 12 bases outside the gene matches. CDR3 nucleotide sequence: TGCGCCAGCAGCTTGGGGACCTCTAGCGGGGGAAGTGAAGATACGCAGTATTTT. Its protein is CASSLGTSSGGSEDTQYF. The variable domain in full, with the rest retrieved from reference TRBV5-1 and TRBJ2-3, is KAGVTQTPRYLIKTRGQQVTLSCSPISGHRSVSWYQQTPGQGLQFLFEYFSETQRNKGNFPGRFSGRQFSNSRSEMNVSTLELGDSALYLCASSLGTSSGGSEDTQYFGPGTRLTVL.

The chain is built from TRBV11-2 and TRBJ2-3, with D unresolved. V dropped 1 base and J dropped 2 bases, with 13 bases sitting between them. The CDR3 extends over 16 amino acids. CDR1 SGHAT and CDR2 FQNNGV come from the germline V gene. The CDR3 is CASSLVLGPFTDTQYF. As DNA, the CDR3 is TGTGCCAGCAGCTTAGTCTTGGGTCCGTTCACAGATACGCAGTATTTT.

This chain uses TRBV28 with TRBJ2-7; 7 nucleotides agree with TRBD1. The CDR3 is 15 residues long. Germline lookup yields CDR1 MDHEN and CDR2 SYDVKM. The junction had 10 bases not matched to a gene; V was cut back by 5 bases and J by 3 bases. CDR3 coding DNA: TGTGCCAGCAGTACGACAGGGCGGCTCGTCTACGAGCAGTACTTC. Translated: CASSTTGRLVYEQYF.

The gene calls are TRBV6-6 and TRBJ2-5; tentative D call: TRBD2 (6 bases). This CDR3 comprises 16 residues. Germline CDR1 and CDR2: MNHNY and SVGAGI (reference sequence). V shed 4 bases and J shed 2 bases, with 17 bases lying between them. In nucleotides, the CDR3 is TGTGCCAGCAGTTGGCGGGGCGGGACCCTGCAAGAGACCCAGTACTTC. This codes for CASSWRGGTLQETQYF.

The J gene is TRBJ2-6, the V gene TRBV16; D ambiguous. The V and J ends lost 4 bases and 0 bases respectively, with 7 bases between them. The germline CDR1 and CDR2 sequences are KGHSY and FQNENV. The CDR3 sequence is 15 residues long. This CDR3 reads CASSPAISGANVLTF. CDR3 DNA sequence: TGTGCCAGCAGCCCTGCTATCTCTGGGGCCAACGTCCTGACTTTC.

The chain joins TRBV18 to TRBJ1-1, with 12 bases that match TRBD1. This CDR3 contains 15 residues. Per the germline V gene, CDR1 is KGHSH and CDR2 is LQKENI. The J segment lost 5 bases and the V segment lost 6 bases, leaving 7 bases of the junction unmatched. This chain's CDR3 is CASSGTGGWGTEAFF. DNA of the CDR3: TGTGCCAGCTCCGGGACAGGGGGCTGGGGAACTGAAGCTTTCTTT. The full variable domain, completed using reference TRBV18 and TRBJ1-1, is NAGVMQNPRHLVRRRGQEARLRCSPMKGHSHVYWYRQLPEEGLKFMVYLQKENIIDESGMPKERFSAEFPKEGPSILRIQQVVRGDSAAYFCASSGTGGWGTEAFFGQGTRLTVV.

This clone was seen a handful of times. The chain has TRBV7-2 and TRBJ2-7; 8 bases match TRBD1. Per the germline V gene, CDR1 is SGHTA and CDR2 is FQGNSA. This CDR3 has 15 residues. The V segment lost 5 bases and the J segment 1 base; nucleotides outside the gene matches: 7. CDR3 in amino acids: CASSPGTGQSYEQYF. The CDR3 DNA follows: TGTGCCAGCAGCCCCGGGACAGGACAATCCTACGAGCAGTACTTC.

V and J are TRBV13 and TRBJ1-1; perhaps TRBD1 as D (5 bases). CDR1 is PRHDT and CDR2 is FYEKMQ in the germline V gene (reference sequence). Trimming left V 2 bases short and J 1 base short, with 11 bases between. The CDR3 runs 15 residues. CDR3 sequence reads: CASSLSRGGNTEAFF. CDR3 in DNA: TGTGCCAGCAGCTTATCACGGGGGGGGAACACTGAAGCTTTCTTT.